Sequencing of this T cell receptor beta chain was carried out in a study of shared clonotypes between healthy human individuals. The study's findings and limits: Genetic and exposure-history diversity was limited by the few donors.

About this clone itself: Its antigen remains unidentified.

Unmatched junction bases numbered 10, after V lost 4 bases and J lost 3 bases. This CDR3 has 15 amino acids. Germline V gene sequence: CDR1 SGDLS, CDR2 YYNGEE. The protocol was immunoSEQ multiplex PCR, while the TCRdb copy is restricted to in-frame clones and leaves out a portion. Among 2,500,000 or so clones, roughly 90% were seen once, and the ten largest hold around 0.38%. This rearrangement joins TRBV9 to TRBJ2-7; TRBD2 matches at 7 bases. This clonotype was sampled from a man younger than 35 in good health. Some clones in this sample may be carry-over from other donors' samples. Sequencing was performed on naive CD4+ T cells from PBMCs. Specified subset: CD45RA+ positively selected. CDR3 loop: CASSPRHGGNYEQYF. CDR3 in DNA: TGTGCCAGCAGCCCCCGCCACGGGGGGAACTACGAGCAGTACTTC.